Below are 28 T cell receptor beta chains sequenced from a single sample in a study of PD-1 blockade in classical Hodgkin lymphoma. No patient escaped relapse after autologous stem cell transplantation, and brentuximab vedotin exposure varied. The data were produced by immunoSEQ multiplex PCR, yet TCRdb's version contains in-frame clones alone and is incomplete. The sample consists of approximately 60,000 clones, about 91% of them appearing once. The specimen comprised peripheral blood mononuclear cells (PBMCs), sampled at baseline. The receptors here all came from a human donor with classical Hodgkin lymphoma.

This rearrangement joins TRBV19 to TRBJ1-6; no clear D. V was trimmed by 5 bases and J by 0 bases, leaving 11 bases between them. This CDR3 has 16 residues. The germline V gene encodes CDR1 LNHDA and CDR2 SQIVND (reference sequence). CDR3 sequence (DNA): TGTGCCAGTAGTTCCCGCGGTGGCTCCTATAATTCACCCCTCCACTTT. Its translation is CASSSRGGSYNSPLHF.

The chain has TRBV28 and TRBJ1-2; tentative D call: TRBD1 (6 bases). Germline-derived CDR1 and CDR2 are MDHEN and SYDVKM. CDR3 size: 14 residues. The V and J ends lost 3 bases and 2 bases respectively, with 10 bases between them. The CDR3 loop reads CASSFPGQNYGYTF. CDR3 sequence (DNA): TGTGCCAGCAGTTTCCCAGGACAGAACTATGGCTACACCTTC.

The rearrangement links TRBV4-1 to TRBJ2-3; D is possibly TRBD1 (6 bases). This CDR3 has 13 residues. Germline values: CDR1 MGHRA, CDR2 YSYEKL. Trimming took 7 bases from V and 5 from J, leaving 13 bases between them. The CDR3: CASTSGARDTQYF. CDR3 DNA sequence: TGCGCCAGCACATCAGGGGCACGAGATACGCAGTATTTT.

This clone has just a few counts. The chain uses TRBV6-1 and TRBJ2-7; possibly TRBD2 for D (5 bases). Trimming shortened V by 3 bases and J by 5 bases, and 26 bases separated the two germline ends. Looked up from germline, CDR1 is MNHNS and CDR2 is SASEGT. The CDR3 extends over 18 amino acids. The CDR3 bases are TGTGCCAGCAGTGATGGGAGCTTTGGGGTTCCTCGGGATAACGAGCAGTACTTC. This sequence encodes CASSDGSFGVPRDNEQYF.

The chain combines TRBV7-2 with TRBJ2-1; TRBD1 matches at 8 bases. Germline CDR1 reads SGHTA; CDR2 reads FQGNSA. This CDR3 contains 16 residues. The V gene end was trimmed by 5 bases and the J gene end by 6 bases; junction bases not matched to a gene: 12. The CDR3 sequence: CASSQDSGGAVNEQFF. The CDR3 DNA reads TGTGCCAGCAGCCAAGATTCAGGGGGCGCGGTCAATGAGCAGTTCTTC.

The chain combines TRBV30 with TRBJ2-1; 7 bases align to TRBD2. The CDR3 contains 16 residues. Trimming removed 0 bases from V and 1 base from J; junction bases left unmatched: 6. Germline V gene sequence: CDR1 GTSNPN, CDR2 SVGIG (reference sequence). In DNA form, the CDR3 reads TGTGCCTGGAGTGTACAACTAGCGTTTTCCTACAATGAGCAGTTCTTC. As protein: CAWSVQLAFSYNEQFF.

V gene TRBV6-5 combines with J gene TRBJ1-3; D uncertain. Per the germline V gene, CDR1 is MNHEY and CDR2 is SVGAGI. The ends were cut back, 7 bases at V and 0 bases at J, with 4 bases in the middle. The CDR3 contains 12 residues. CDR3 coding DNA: TGTGCCAGCACGGACTCTGGAAACACCATATATTTT. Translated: CASTDSGNTIYF.

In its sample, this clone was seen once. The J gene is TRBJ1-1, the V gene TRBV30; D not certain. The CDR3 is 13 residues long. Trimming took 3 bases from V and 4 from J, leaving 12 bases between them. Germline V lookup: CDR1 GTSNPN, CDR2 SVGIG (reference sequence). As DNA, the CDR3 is TGTGCCTGGAGCTGGGGTATTGGCACTGAAGCTTTCTTT. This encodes CAWSWGIGTEAFF.

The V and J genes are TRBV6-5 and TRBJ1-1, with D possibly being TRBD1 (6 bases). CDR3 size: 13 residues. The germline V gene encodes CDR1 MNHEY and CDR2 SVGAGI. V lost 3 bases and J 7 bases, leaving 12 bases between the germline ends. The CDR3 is CASSYTRGVEAFF. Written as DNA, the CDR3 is TGTGCCAGCAGTTATACGAGGGGGGTTGAAGCTTTCTTT.

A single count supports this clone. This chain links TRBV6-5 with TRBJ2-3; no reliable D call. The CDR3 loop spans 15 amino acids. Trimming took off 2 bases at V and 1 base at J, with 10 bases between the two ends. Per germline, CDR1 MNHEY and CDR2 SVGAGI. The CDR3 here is CASSYDTFGTDTQYF. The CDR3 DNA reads TGTGCCAGCAGTTACGACACGTTCGGCACAGATACGCAGTATTTT.

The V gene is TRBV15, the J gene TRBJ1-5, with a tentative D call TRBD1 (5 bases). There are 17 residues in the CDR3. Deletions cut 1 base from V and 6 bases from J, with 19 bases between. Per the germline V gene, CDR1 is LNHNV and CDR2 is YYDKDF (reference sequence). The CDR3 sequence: CATSRGGVGRLRQPQHF. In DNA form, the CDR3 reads TGTGCCACCAGCAGAGGAGGGGTGGGGCGGCTCCGTCAGCCCCAGCATTTT.

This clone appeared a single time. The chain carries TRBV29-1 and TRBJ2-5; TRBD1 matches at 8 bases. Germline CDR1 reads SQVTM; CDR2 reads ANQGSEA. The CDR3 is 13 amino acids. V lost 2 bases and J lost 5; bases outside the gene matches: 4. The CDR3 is CSVEQGAGETQYF. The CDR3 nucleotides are TGCAGCGTTGAACAGGGGGCCGGGGAGACCCAGTACTTC.

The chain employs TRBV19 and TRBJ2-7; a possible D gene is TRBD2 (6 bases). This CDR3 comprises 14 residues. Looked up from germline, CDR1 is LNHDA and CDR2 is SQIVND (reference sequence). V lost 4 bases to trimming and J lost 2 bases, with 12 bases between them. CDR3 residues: CASSSLAPTYEQYF. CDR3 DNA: TGTGCCAGTAGTAGCCTAGCGCCTACCTACGAGCAGTACTTC.

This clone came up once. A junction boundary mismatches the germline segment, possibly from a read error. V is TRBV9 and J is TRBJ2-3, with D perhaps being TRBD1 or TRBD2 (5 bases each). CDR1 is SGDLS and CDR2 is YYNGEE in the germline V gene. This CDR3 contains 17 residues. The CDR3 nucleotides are TGTGCCAGCAGCATCTCCCCTTCGGGGCCCCGCACAGGTACGCAGTATTTT. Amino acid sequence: CASSISPSGPRTGTQYF.

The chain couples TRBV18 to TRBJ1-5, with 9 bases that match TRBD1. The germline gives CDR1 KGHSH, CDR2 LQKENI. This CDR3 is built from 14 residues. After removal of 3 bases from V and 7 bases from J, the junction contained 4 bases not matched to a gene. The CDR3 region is CASSPGQGRQPQHF. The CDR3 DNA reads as TGTGCCAGCTCACCGGGACAGGGAAGGCAGCCCCAGCATTTT.

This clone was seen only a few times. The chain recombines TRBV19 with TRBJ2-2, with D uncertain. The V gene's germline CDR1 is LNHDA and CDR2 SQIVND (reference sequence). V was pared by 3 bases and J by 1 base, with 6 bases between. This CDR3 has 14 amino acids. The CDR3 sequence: CASSIAENTGELFF. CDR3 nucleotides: TGTGCCAGTAGTATTGCGGAGAACACCGGGGAGCTGTTTTTT.

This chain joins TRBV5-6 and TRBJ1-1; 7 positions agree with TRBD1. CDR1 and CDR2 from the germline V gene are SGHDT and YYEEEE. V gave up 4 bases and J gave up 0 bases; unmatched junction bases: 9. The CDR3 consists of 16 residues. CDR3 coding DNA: TGTGCCAGCAGCACAGACAGGGAAGTTCTGAACACTGAAGCTTTCTTT. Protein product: CASSTDREVLNTEAFF.

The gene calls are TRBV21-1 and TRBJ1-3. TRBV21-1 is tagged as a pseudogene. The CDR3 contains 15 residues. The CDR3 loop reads CASSKVGLSGNTIYF. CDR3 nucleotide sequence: TGTGCCAGCAGCAAGGTTGGACTCTCTGGAAACACCATATATTTT.

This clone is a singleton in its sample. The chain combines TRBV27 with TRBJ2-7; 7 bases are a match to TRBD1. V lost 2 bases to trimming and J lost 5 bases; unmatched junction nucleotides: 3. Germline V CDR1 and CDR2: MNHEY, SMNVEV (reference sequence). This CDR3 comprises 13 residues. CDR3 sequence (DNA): TGTGCCAGCAGTTTAGGGACAGTCAACGAGCAGTACTTC. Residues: CASSLGTVNEQYF.

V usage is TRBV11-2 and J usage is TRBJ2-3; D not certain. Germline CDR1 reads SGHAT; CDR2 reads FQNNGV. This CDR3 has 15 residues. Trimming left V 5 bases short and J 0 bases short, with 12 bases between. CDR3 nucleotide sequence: TGTGCCAGCAGCCCTTCGGATCCTAGCACAGATACGCAGTATTTT. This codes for CASSPSDPSTDTQYF.

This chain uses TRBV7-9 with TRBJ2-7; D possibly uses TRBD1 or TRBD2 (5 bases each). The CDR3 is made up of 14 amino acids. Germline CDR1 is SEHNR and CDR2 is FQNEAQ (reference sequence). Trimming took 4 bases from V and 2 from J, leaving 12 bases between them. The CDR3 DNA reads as TGTGCCAGCAGCTCACCGGGACGGGCCTACGAGCAGTACTTC. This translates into CASSSPGRAYEQYF.

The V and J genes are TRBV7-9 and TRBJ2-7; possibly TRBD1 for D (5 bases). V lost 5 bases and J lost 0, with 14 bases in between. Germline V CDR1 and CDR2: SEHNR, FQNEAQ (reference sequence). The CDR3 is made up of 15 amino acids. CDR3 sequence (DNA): TGTGCCAGCAGCGCTCTTAACAGGAGCTCCTACGAGCAGTACTTC. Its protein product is CASSALNRSSYEQYF. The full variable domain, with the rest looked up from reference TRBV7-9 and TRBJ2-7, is DTGVSQNPRHKITKRGQNVTFRCDPISEHNRLYWYRQTLGQGPEFLTYFQNEAQLEKSRLLSDRFSAERPKGSFSTLEIQRTEQGDSAMYLCASSALNRSSYEQYFGPGTRLTVT.

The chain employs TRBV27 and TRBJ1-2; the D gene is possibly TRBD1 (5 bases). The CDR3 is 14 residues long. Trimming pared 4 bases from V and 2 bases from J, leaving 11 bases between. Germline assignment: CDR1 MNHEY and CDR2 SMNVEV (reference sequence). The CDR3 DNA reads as TGTGCCAGCAGTTCCTTAGGGGAGAACTATGGCTACACCTTC. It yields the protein CASSSLGENYGYTF.

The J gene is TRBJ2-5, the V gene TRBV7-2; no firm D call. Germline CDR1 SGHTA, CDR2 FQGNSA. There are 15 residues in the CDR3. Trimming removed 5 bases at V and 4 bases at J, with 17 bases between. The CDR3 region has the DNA TGTGCCAGCAGCCTAAGGACGGCAATCCGAGAGACCCAGTACTTC. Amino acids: CASSLRTAIRETQYF.

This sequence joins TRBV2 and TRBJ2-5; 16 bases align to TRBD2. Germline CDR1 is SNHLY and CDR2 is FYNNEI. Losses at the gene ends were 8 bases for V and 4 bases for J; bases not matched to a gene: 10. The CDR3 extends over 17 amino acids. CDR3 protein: CASGPGLAGGLGETQYF. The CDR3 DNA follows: TGTGCCAGCGGGCCGGGACTAGCGGGGGGGCTTGGAGAGACCCAGTACTTC.

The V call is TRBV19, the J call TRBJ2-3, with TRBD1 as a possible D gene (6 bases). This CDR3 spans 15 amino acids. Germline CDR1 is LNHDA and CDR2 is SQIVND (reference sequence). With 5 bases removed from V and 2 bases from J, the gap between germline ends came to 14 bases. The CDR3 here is CASSVPMGATDTQYF. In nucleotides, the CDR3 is TGTGCCAGTAGTGTCCCAATGGGGGCCACAGATACGCAGTATTTT.

The CDR3 bases are TGTGCCAGCAGCTTGGCGGGAGCGAATCCGAACACTGAAGCTTTCTTT. Encoded protein: CASSLAGANPNTEAFF. The chain links TRBV5-6 to TRBJ1-1; D not certain. V lost 0 bases and J 1 base, leaving 13 bases between the germline ends. The V gene's germline CDR1 is SGHDT and CDR2 YYEEEE. CDR3 length: 16 amino acids.

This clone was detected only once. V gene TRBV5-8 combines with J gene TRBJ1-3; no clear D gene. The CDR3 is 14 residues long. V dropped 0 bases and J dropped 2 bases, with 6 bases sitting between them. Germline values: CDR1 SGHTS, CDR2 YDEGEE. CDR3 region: CASSLEGPGNTIYF. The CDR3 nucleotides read TGTGCCAGCAGCTTGGAAGGCCCTGGAAACACCATATATTTT.